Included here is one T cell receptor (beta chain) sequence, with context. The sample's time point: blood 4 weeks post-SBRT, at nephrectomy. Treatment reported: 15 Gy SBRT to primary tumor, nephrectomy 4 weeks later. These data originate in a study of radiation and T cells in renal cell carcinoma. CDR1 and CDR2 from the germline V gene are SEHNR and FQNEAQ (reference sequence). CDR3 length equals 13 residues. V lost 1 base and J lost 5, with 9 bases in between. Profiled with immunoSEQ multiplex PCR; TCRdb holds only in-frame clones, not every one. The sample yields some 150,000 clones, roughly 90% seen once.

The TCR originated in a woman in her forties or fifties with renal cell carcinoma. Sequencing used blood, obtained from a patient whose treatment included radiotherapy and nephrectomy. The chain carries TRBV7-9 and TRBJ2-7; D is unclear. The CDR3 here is CASSLGSLDEQYF. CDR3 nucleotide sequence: TGTGCCAGCAGCTTAGGCTCGTTAGACGAGCAGTACTTC.